These 30 T cell receptor beta chains were all obtained from the same sample, sequenced in a study of identical twins. TCRdb independently ran MiXCR on the 5' RACE reads; one entry per CDR3 protein. The data show 1.5 million or so distinct CDR3 sequences, around 29% seen once. Input material: cord blood. These receptors all come from a newborn girl in good health.

The chain combines TRBV20-1 with TRBJ1-4; tentatively, D is TRBD1 (5 bases). Per the germline V gene, CDR1 is DFQATT and CDR2 is SNEGSKA (reference sequence). CDR3 length: 18 amino acids. Trimming removed 5 bases at V and 1 base at J, with 23 bases between. CDR3 protein: CSARRRGARMGTNEKLFF. The CDR3 DNA follows: TGCAGTGCTCGACGACGTGGGGCTAGAATGGGAACTAATGAAAAACTGTTTTTT.

V and J are TRBV29-1 and TRBJ2-7, with D tentatively TRBD2 (6 bases). CDR1 and CDR2 (germline): SQVTM, ANQGSEA. The CDR3 is 15 amino acids. V lost 1 base to trimming and J lost 2 bases, with 15 bases between them. The CDR3 nucleotides are TGCAGCGTTGAAGGAGGGGACTGGCGGACCTACGAGCAGTACTTC. This sequence encodes CSVEGGDWRTYEQYF.

This clonotype was observed a single time. The chain couples TRBV20-1 to TRBJ1-1, with unresolved D. Trimming took 7 bases from V and 1 from J, leaving 16 bases between them. There are 14 residues in the CDR3. Per the germline V gene, CDR1 is DFQATT and CDR2 is SNEGSKA (reference sequence). CDR3 DNA: TGCAGTGAGAGTCAAGGTGCGGGGAACACTGAAGCTTTCTTT. Translated, it gives CSESQGAGNTEAFF.

In its sample, this clonotype was seen a few times. The CDR3 region has the DNA TGCGCCAGCAGCCTCGGACTAGCGGGGGCCCCCTACAATGAGCAGTTCTTC. Translation: CASSLGLAGAPYNEQFF. This chain links TRBV4-1 with TRBJ2-1, with 13 bases lining up with TRBD2. Trimming at V came to 4 bases and at J to 2 bases, leaving 5 bases not matched to a gene. CDR3 length: 17 amino acids. Germline V gives CDR1 MGHRA, CDR2 YSYEKL.

V and J are TRBV5-6 and TRBJ1-1; TRBD1 matches at 7 bases. V was pared by 3 bases and J by 0 bases, with 8 bases of the junction left unmatched. The CDR3 is 16 amino acids. Germline V gene lookup returns CDR1 SGHDT and CDR2 YYEEEE. CDR3 residues: CASSSISTGLNTEAFF. DNA of the CDR3: TGTGCCAGCAGCTCGATCTCGACAGGGCTGAACACTGAAGCTTTCTTT. Using reference TRBV5-6 and TRBJ1-1 for the parts outside the CDR3, the full variable domain is DAGVTQSPTHLIKTRGQQVTLRCSPKSGHDTVSWYQQALGQGPQFIFQYYEEEERQRGNFPDRFSGHQFPNYSSELNVNALLLGDSALYLCASSSISTGLNTEAFFGQGTRLTVV.

This chain connects TRBV20-1 to TRBJ2-7; the match to TRBD1 covers 7 bases. The CDR3 totals 15 residues. The germline gives CDR1 DFQATT, CDR2 SNEGSKA (reference sequence). Germline trimming cut 1 base from V and 4 bases from J; bases unmatched to any gene: 10. For the CDR3, the DNA is TGCAGTGCTAGAGGCCCCGGGACAGAACGATACGAGCAGTACTTC. Translation gives CSARGPGTERYEQYF.

The chain links TRBV29-1 to TRBJ2-2, with 9 bases fitting TRBD2. The CDR3 covers 17 residues. The germline gives CDR1 SQVTM, CDR2 ANQGSEA. Trimming removed 6 bases from V and 4 bases from J; junction bases left unmatched: 15. This CDR3 is CSVGRASGDPVTGELFF. The DNA for the CDR3 is TGCAGCGTGGGACGGGCTAGCGGGGACCCTGTCACCGGGGAGCTGTTTTTT.

This clonotype was counted many times. The V call is TRBV5-1, the J call TRBJ2-6; possible D gene TRBD1, 6 bases. This CDR3 has 17 amino acids. Germline V gene sequence: CDR1 SGHRS, CDR2 YFSETQ. V was cut by 1 base and J by 4 bases, with 15 bases left in between. CDR3 protein: CASSLQTGFSGANVLTF. As DNA, the CDR3 is TGCGCCAGCAGCTTGCAAACAGGGTTTTCAGGGGCCAACGTCCTGACTTTC.

This chain joins TRBV29-1 and TRBJ2-5; D may be TRBD2 (6 bases). Trimming removed 3 bases from V and 4 bases from J, with 15 bases in between. CDR1 is SQVTM, CDR2 ANQGSEA, per germline. The CDR3 runs 14 residues. The CDR3 DNA sequence: TGCAGCGTTGAGTACCGGGGGAATCGAGAGACCCAGTACTTC. Protein product: CSVEYRGNRETQYF.

The chain links TRBV9 to TRBJ2-7, with no clear D. V lost 0 bases, J lost 0 bases, and 13 bases lay in between. Germline V lookup: CDR1 SGDLS, CDR2 YYNGEE. This CDR3 comprises 16 residues. In nucleotides, the CDR3 is TGTGCCAGCAGCGTAGGGCTCGCCGCTCGCTCCTACGAGCAGTACTTC. This sequence encodes CASSVGLAARSYEQYF.

The V gene is TRBV27, the J gene TRBJ2-3, with D unclear. V lost 5 bases, J lost 0 bases, and 15 bases lay in between. The CDR3 is 16 residues long. The germline V gene has CDR1 MNHEY and CDR2 SMNVEV (reference sequence). CDR3 coding DNA: TGTGCCAGCAGTCTAGGCCCGCCGCCCAGCACAGATACGCAGTATTTT. This encodes CASSLGPPPSTDTQYF.

The chain employs TRBV4-2 and TRBJ1-3, with D uncertain. CDR1 and CDR2 from the germline V gene are LGHNA and YNFKEQ. V lost 0 bases, J lost 0 bases, and 12 bases lay in between. This CDR3 is 17 amino acids long. As DNA, the CDR3 is TGTGCCAGCAGCCAAGATAGGGTCGCCCCCTCTGGAAACACCATATATTTT. This gives the protein CASSQDRVAPSGNTIYF.

This clonotype turned up a few times. The rearrangement joins TRBV20-1 to TRBJ2-5, with a possible D match to TRBD2 (6 bases). Trimming left V 0 bases short and J 4 bases short, with 15 bases between. CDR3 length: 15 residues. Germline CDR1 and CDR2: DFQATT and SNEGSKA (reference sequence). The CDR3 coding sequence is TGCAGTGCTAGAGATTTGGGGGGAGTGGGAGAGACCCAGTACTTC. This codes for CSARDLGGVGETQYF.

V and J are TRBV4-1 and TRBJ2-7; 12 bases agree with TRBD2. This CDR3 has 17 amino acids. The V gene end was trimmed by 0 bases and the J gene end by 4 bases; junction bases not matched to a gene: 7. Germline lookup yields CDR1 MGHRA and CDR2 YSYEKL. The CDR3 region is CASSQDVSLAGGYEQYF. CDR3 DNA: TGCGCCAGCAGCCAAGATGTGAGTCTAGCGGGAGGGTACGAGCAGTACTTC.

At least ten counts were recorded for this clonotype. The chain couples TRBV13 to TRBJ2-3; TRBD1 agrees at 10 bases. V was clipped by 5 bases and J by 5 bases; unmatched bases: 4. The CDR3 extends over 14 amino acids. Germline V gene sequence: CDR1 PRHDT, CDR2 FYEKMQ (reference sequence). This CDR3 is CASSVRDRGDTQYF. DNA of the CDR3: TGTGCCAGCAGCGTCCGGGACAGGGGAGATACGCAGTATTTT.

This clonotype was found a few times. This rearrangement joins TRBV28 to TRBJ1-2; D might be TRBD1 (6 bases). Germline V CDR1 and CDR2: MDHEN, SYDVKM. V dropped 5 bases and J dropped 8 bases, with 15 bases sitting between them. The CDR3 length is 13 residues. CDR3 in DNA: TGTGCCAGCAGTCCCTTTGACAGGTCCGGCTACACCTTC. It translates to CASSPFDRSGYTF.

CDR3 DNA sequence: TGCAGTGCCCCCAAGTATGAGGGGGGGCCTTGGAAGACCCAGTACTTC. This translates into CSAPKYEGGPWKTQYF. J is TRBJ2-5 and V is TRBV20-1, with D possibly matching TRBD2 (7 bases). Trimming removed 6 bases at V and 6 bases at J, with 26 bases between. Germline CDR1 reads DFQATT; CDR2 reads SNEGSKA (reference sequence). The CDR3 is 16 amino acids.

This chain joins TRBV7-2 and TRBJ2-3, with D possibly matching TRBD2 (6 bases). The CDR3 covers 16 residues. Trimming took 1 base from V and 4 from J, leaving 15 bases between them. Germline CDR1 and CDR2: SGHTA and FQGNSA. Here the CDR3 DNA reads TGTGCCAGCAGCTTAGTCGCGGGGAGGAGAGCAGATACGCAGTATTTT. This sequence encodes CASSLVAGRRADTQYF.

This clonotype appeared many times. V usage is TRBV28 and J usage is TRBJ2-1, with D possibly TRBD2 on 6 matching bases. The CDR3 is made up of 15 amino acids. Germline-derived CDR1 and CDR2 are MDHEN and SYDVKM. Trimming took 4 bases from V and 0 from J, leaving 10 bases between them. The CDR3 DNA follows: TGTGCCAGCAGTTCCTTAGCGGTCTCCTACAATGAGCAGTTCTTC. Translated, it gives CASSSLAVSYNEQFF.

About this clonotype itself: A junction end diverges from the germline sequence, so it may reflect a read error. This chain connects TRBV13 to TRBJ1-6, with unresolved D. The CDR3 loop spans 15 amino acids. Per germline, CDR1 PRHDT and CDR2 FYEKMQ (reference sequence). This chain's CDR3 is CASSLVVSYNSPPHF. The CDR3 nucleotides read TGTGCCAGCAGCTTAGTCGTCTCCTATAATTCACCCCCCCACTTT.

This clonotype came up many times. This chain links TRBV27 with TRBJ2-3; 9 nucleotides line up with TRBD1. Trimming cost V 1 base and J 4 bases; bases outside gene matches: 0. The CDR3 spans 14 residues. Germline CDR1 is MNHEY and CDR2 is SMNVEV (reference sequence). The CDR3 loop reads CASSLYRGPDTQYF. CDR3 sequence (DNA): TGTGCCAGCAGTTTATACAGGGGGCCAGATACGCAGTATTTT.

This clonotype was observed a few times. The V call is TRBV3-1, the J call TRBJ2-3; weak D call: TRBD1 (5 bases). The CDR3 has 15 amino acids. Per germline, CDR1 LGHDT and CDR2 YNNKEL (reference sequence). Trimming stripped 0 bases from V and 4 bases from J, with 11 bases between. CDR3 coding DNA: TGTGCCAGCAGCCAAGAGTATCTCAGGGCAGATACGCAGTATTTT. It specifies CASSQEYLRADTQYF.

The V gene is TRBV24-1, the J gene TRBJ2-7, with D perhaps matching TRBD2 (5 bases). The germline V gene has CDR1 KGHDR and CDR2 SFDVKD. V was trimmed by 8 bases and J by 4 bases, leaving 26 bases between them. This CDR3 is 17 amino acids long. The CDR3 region has the DNA TGTGCCACCATCTCTGCCGAGGGCCCCTGGATTTTTTACGAGCAGTACTTC. This encodes CATISAEGPWIFYEQYF.

Concerning this clonotype: One end of the junction varies from germline; a read error may be responsible. The chain carries TRBV6-4 and TRBJ2-1; D remains ambiguous. The CDR3 totals 13 residues. Germline V lookup: CDR1 MRHNA, CDR2 SNTAGT. CDR3 loop: CASSDRVYNERFF. In DNA, the CDR3 is TGTGCCAGCAGTGACAGGGTATACAATGAGCGGTTCTTC.

This clonotype was counted a few times. J is TRBJ1-4 and V is TRBV9; maybe TRBD1 (6 bases). There are 14 residues in the CDR3. V lost 0 bases to trimming and J lost 8 bases, with 11 bases between them. Germline CDR1 reads SGDLS; CDR2 reads YYNGEE. The CDR3 DNA is TGTGCCAGCAGCGTAGCGGCAGGGGACGAAAAACTGTTTTTT. This encodes CASSVAAGDEKLFF.

This clonotype was observed a few times. This chain joins TRBV4-2 and TRBJ2-3; 7 bases line up with TRBD2. The CDR3 is 16 amino acids. With 4 bases clipped from V and 0 bases from J, the junction kept 7 bases outside the gene matches. Germline V CDR1 and CDR2: LGHNA, YNFKEQ. In DNA form, the CDR3 reads TGTGCCAGCAGCCCCGCTAGCGGAGCTAGCACAGATACGCAGTATTTT. Translation gives CASSPASGASTDTQYF.

The J gene is TRBJ2-7, the V gene TRBV20-1; 9 bases line up with TRBD2. CDR1 is DFQATT, CDR2 SNEGSKA, per germline (reference sequence). V shed 1 base and J 7 bases; nucleotides not matched to a gene: 11. The CDR3 length is 15 residues. CDR3 amino acids: CSARARLAATNEQYF. For the CDR3, the DNA is TGCAGTGCTAGAGCCAGACTAGCGGCAACCAATGAGCAGTACTTC.

Many counts were recorded for this clonotype. This chain connects TRBV6-2 or TRBV6-3 to TRBJ2-7; TRBD2 matches 11 bases. The germline gives CDR1 MNHEY, CDR2 SVGEGT. The CDR3 loop spans 15 amino acids. The V gene end was trimmed by 5 bases and the J gene end by 3 bases; junction bases not matched to a gene: 6. In DNA form, the CDR3 reads TGTGCCAGCAGTGAGGGGACTAGCGGAGGCTACGAGCAGTACTTC. It translates to CASSEGTSGGYEQYF.

This clonotype was counted at least ten times. The chain couples TRBV29-1 to TRBJ2-7; tentative D call: TRBD2 (6 bases). In germline, CDR1 is SQVTM, CDR2 ANQGSEA. Trimming took 8 bases from V and 3 from J, leaving 11 bases between them. This CDR3 is 11 amino acids long. CDR3 region: CSLAPRYEQYF. The CDR3 DNA is TGCAGCCTAGCGCCACGCTACGAGCAGTACTTC.

This clonotype was seen only a few times. J is TRBJ2-3 and V is TRBV20-1; the D gene is possibly TRBD2 (5 bases). In germline, CDR1 is DFQATT, CDR2 SNEGSKA (reference sequence). The CDR3 is 17 residues long. V gave up 2 bases and J gave up 0 bases, with 18 bases separating them. The chain's CDR3 is CSARKPRASRSTDTQYF. DNA for the CDR3: TGCAGTGCTAGAAAGCCGCGGGCTAGCCGGAGCACAGATACGCAGTATTTT.